These T cell receptor beta chains were read from a single sample in a study of molecular identifiers for immune sequencing clone quantification. One entry per CDR3 protein results from TCRdb running MiXCR on the PCR reads. The sample has more than 35,000 distinct CDR3 sequences; over 15% are singletons. Sequenced input: naive CD8+ T cells from blood, with Jurkat cell RNA spiked in. The receptors derive from a human donor in good health. Some libraries in this study had Jurkat cell RNA spiked in. Each CDR3 is given with its conserved first and last residue. A D gene is named only where the DNA matches it firmly. The listing skips clone size in some rows; elsewhere it reads once, few, many or a size class.

cdr3_nt: TGTGCCAGCAGCTTAGGTCAGGGCAATCAGCCCCAGCATTTT
cdr3_aa: CASSLGQGNQPQHF
j_call: TRBJ1-5
v_call: TRBV7-9
clone_size: NA
d_call: NA

cdr3_nt: TGCGCCAGCAGCTTTTTCGAGCAGACCTACGAGCAGTACTTC
cdr3_aa: CASSFFEQTYEQYF
j_call: TRBJ2-7
v_call: TRBV5-1
clone_size: NA
d_call: NA

cdr3_nt: TGTGCCAGCAGCTTAACGTACGCGACCCAATACGAGCAGTACTTC
cdr3_aa: CASSLTYATQYEQYF
j_call: TRBJ2-7
v_call: TRBV11-2
clone_size: many
d_call: NA

cdr3_nt: TGCAGTGCTGTTAGCGGTTTCTCCTACAATGAGCAGTTCTTC
cdr3_aa: CSAVSGFSYNEQFF
j_call: TRBJ2-1
v_call: TRBV20-1
clone_size: NA
d_call: NA

cdr3_nt: TGCAGTGCTAGAGATCCCGAAACGTACGAGCAGTACTTC
cdr3_aa: CSARDPETYEQYF
j_call: TRBJ2-7
v_call: TRBV20-1
clone_size: NA
d_call: NA

cdr3_nt: TGTGCCAGCAGCAAGGTCCTTGACAGGGCTGCTTTAACCAAAAACATTCAGTACTTC
cdr3_aa: CASSKVLDRAALTKNIQYF
j_call: TRBJ2-4
v_call: TRBV13
clone_size: many
d_call: TRBD1

cdr3_nt: TGTGCCAGCAGCGTAGCCCCGCTGAGAACAGAACTCAATGGGCAGTTCTTC
cdr3_aa: CASSVAPLRTELNGQFF
j_call: TRBJ2-1
v_call: TRBV9
clone_size: once
d_call: NA

cdr3_nt: TGTGCCAGTGGCCTTCGGGGGGCGAGCAATCAGCCCCAGCATTTT
cdr3_aa: CASGLRGASNQPQHF
j_call: TRBJ1-5
v_call: TRBV19
clone_size: few
d_call: NA

cdr3_nt: TGTGCCAGCAGTTTAGACGGAATCTACGAGCAGTACTTC
cdr3_aa: CASSLDGIYEQYF
j_call: TRBJ2-7
v_call: TRBV27
clone_size: many
d_call: NA

cdr3_nt: TGTGCCAGCAGTTTATCGTTAGCGGGCGAGCAGTTCTTC
cdr3_aa: CASSLSLAGEQFF
j_call: TRBJ2-1
v_call: TRBV27
clone_size: many
d_call: TRBD2

cdr3_nt: TGTGCCAGCAGCCACCGACCGACCACAGATACGCAGTATTTT
cdr3_aa: CASSHRPTTDTQYF
j_call: TRBJ2-3
v_call: TRBV3-1
clone_size: many
d_call: NA

cdr3_nt: TGCAGCGTTGAACGGGCGGCCTCTGGGGCCAACGTCCTGACTTTC
cdr3_aa: CSVERAASGANVLTF
j_call: TRBJ2-6
v_call: TRBV29-1
clone_size: medium-sized
d_call: NA

cdr3_nt: TGTGCCAGCAGCACTAGACGCGGGGGGAGCACAGATACGCAGTATTTT
cdr3_aa: CASSTRRGGSTDTQYF
j_call: TRBJ2-3
v_call: TRBV13
clone_size: many
d_call: TRBD2

cdr3_nt: TGTGCCAGCAGTTTTCAAAGGCGGGTGTTGTGCTTC
cdr3_aa: CASSFQRRVLCF
j_call: TRBJ2-7
v_call: TRBV12-3/TRBV12-4
clone_size: many
d_call: NA

cdr3_nt: TGTGCCAGCAGCTTATCCTCTTGGGGGGGGAAGCAAGAGACCCAGTACTTC
cdr3_aa: CASSLSSWGGKQETQYF
j_call: TRBJ2-5
v_call: TRBV7-6
clone_size: many
d_call: TRBD2

cdr3_nt: TGTGCCAGCAGTTCCGGTCCCTCTGGGGCCAACGTCCTGACTTTC
cdr3_aa: CASSSGPSGANVLTF
j_call: TRBJ2-6
v_call: TRBV3-1
clone_size: many
d_call: NA

cdr3_nt: TGTGCCAGCAGCTTGGGGCAGAAAGTACCCTATGGCTACACCTTC
cdr3_aa: CASSLGQKVPYGYTF
j_call: TRBJ1-2
v_call: TRBV5-6
clone_size: many
d_call: NA

cdr3_nt: TGTGCCAGCAGTTACGGAGTCCTCTCTGGGGCCAACGTCCTGACTTTC
cdr3_aa: CASSYGVLSGANVLTF
j_call: TRBJ2-6
v_call: TRBV6-5
clone_size: many
d_call: NA

cdr3_nt: TGTGCCAGCAGCTTAGAAGCGTACGAGCAGTACTTC
cdr3_aa: CASSLEAYEQYF
j_call: TRBJ2-7
v_call: TRBV7-9
clone_size: many
d_call: NA

cdr3_nt: TGTGCCAGCAGTGGAGGACAGGGGGCCACAGATACGCAGTATTTT
cdr3_aa: CASSGGQGATDTQYF
j_call: TRBJ2-3
v_call: TRBV2
clone_size: medium-sized
d_call: TRBD1

cdr3_nt: TGTGCCAGCAGCATGGGAATTTATAGCAATCAGCCCCAGCATTTT
cdr3_aa: CASSMGIYSNQPQHF
j_call: TRBJ1-5
v_call: TRBV7-2
clone_size: many
d_call: NA

cdr3_nt: TGCAGCGTTGAGCATTGGGACGGGAATGAGCAGTTCTTC
cdr3_aa: CSVEHWDGNEQFF
j_call: TRBJ2-1
v_call: TRBV29-1
clone_size: NA
d_call: NA

cdr3_nt: TGCAGCGGGTCGTGGGGAACCTCCTACGAGCAGTACTTC
cdr3_aa: CSGSWGTSYEQYF
j_call: TRBJ2-7
v_call: TRBV29-1
clone_size: many
d_call: NA

cdr3_nt: TGTGCCAGCAGCCCTAATTCTTGGGGGATAGCGGGAATGGGCGAGGAGTACTTC
cdr3_aa: CASSPNSWGIAGMGEEYF
j_call: TRBJ2-7
v_call: TRBV9
clone_size: NA
d_call: TRBD2

cdr3_nt: TGTGCCAGCAGCCAAGATGAAGTAGGCGGCGGGCCGTACTACGAGCAGTACTTC
cdr3_aa: CASSQDEVGGGPYYEQYF
j_call: TRBJ2-7
v_call: TRBV3-1
clone_size: many
d_call: NA

cdr3_nt: TGTGCCAGCAGCTTAGGGTGGAACGAGCAGTTCTTC
cdr3_aa: CASSLGWNEQFF
j_call: TRBJ2-1
v_call: TRBV11-2
clone_size: NA
d_call: NA

cdr3_nt: TGTGCCAGCAGCTTAGGAGGACTAGCTGGCCACGAGCAGTACTTC
cdr3_aa: CASSLGGLAGHEQYF
j_call: TRBJ2-7
v_call: TRBV13
clone_size: NA
d_call: TRBD2

cdr3_nt: TGTGCCAGCAGCTCTGTCGGGGGGAGCACAGATACGCAGTATTTT
cdr3_aa: CASSSVGGSTDTQYF
j_call: TRBJ2-3
v_call: TRBV7-3
clone_size: many
d_call: TRBD2

cdr3_nt: TGTGCCAGCAGCCGATATGGGACTAGCTACAATGAGCAGTTCTTC
cdr3_aa: CASSRYGTSYNEQFF
j_call: TRBJ2-1
v_call: TRBV11-1
clone_size: many
d_call: TRBD2